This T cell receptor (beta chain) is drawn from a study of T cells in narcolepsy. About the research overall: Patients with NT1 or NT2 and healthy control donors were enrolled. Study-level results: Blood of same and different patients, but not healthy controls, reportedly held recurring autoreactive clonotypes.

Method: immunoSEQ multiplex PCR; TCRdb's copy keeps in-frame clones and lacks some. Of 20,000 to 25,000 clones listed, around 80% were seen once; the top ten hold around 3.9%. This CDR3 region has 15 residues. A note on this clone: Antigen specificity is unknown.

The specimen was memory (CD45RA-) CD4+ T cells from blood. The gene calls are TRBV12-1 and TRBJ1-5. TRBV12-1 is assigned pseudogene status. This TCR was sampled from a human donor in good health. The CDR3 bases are TGTGCCAGCAGCCCCTTCCCCTCCTTGGAACAGCCCCAGCATTTT. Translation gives CASSPFPSLEQPQHF.